The present T cell receptor beta chain was sequenced within a study of lymphopenia after photon versus proton radiotherapy. Broader study findings: Post-nadir diversity loss with photons came from oligoclonal expansion, particularly CD8+ Temra cells. In patients who died, overall survival fell as post-nadir TCR diversity dropped more.

Sequencing was performed with immunoSEQ multiplex PCR; in TCRdb, only in-frame clones are kept and a portion is missing. The sample lists 40,000 or so clones, about 85% occurring once. The CDR3 runs 13 residues. With 2 bases removed from V and 1 base from J, the gap between germline ends came to 5 bases. Germline assignment: CDR1 KGHSH and CDR2 LQKENI. About this clone itself: Its antigen is as yet unknown.

Sample: peripheral blood, taken from a patient treated with photon-based radiotherapy. This receptor was identified in a man aged 35 to 55 with gastric cancer. This sequence joins TRBV18 and TRBJ2-5; no clear D gene. CDR3 coding DNA: TGTGCCAGCTCACCAGGTACCCAAGAGACCCAGTACTTC. Protein: CASSPGTQETQYF.